This TCR beta chain was sequenced during a study of siplizumab effects on memory and regulatory T cells. General study points: The study did not confirm that proliferating Tregs from siplizumab cultures were suppressive. Contribution to the alloresponse seemed major for naive T cells, which also seemed more diverse than memory cells.

V was clipped by 0 bases and J by 7 bases, with 10 bases between them. Germline CDR1 reads SGHVS; CDR2 reads FQNEAQ. This CDR3 comprises 13 residues. In regard to this clone: Its antigen is undetermined.

About 100,000 TCR templates underwent assay in each sample. Data came from immunoSEQ multiplex PCR; TCRdb stores just in-frame clones and leaves some out. The profile shows some 100,000 clones, 94% of them singletons. This sequence was found in a human donor in good health. The chain is built from TRBV7-8 and TRBJ2-7; possibly TRBD2 for D (5 bases). Source material: Tregs sorted from blood. Written as DNA, the CDR3 is TGTGCCAGCAGCTTAGCCCGAACGGGAGAGCAGTACTTC. Encoded protein: CASSLARTGEQYF.